Shown below are 28 T cell receptor beta chains from a single sample sequenced in a study of T cells in Graves' hyperthyroidism and ophthalmopathy (dated by TCRdb to between 2018 and 2020). The receptor library was made with multiplex PCR. The instrument given in TCRdb is Illumina HiSeq 2000. TCR beta CDR3 regions were amplified from RNA transcripts. The TCR CDR3 was subjected to a first round of RT-PCR using the HTBI primer set and the Qiagen OneStep RT-PCR kit. TCRdb trimmed public reads at Q25 via fastp, called clones via MiXCR and kept in-frame beta chains. Under each unique CDR3 protein, matching rows form one entry showing the most common genes and DNA. This sample lists fewer than 650,000 distinct CDR3 sequences; 14% were detected once. Of the sample, roughly 5.7% is held by the ten largest clones. Sequencing was performed on blood. The source is a woman in her thirties with Graves' hyperthyroidism that later progressed to Graves' ophthalmopathy.

This clonotype has at least ten counts. The V gene is TRBV12-3 or TRBV12-4, the J gene TRBJ2-2; D ambiguous. Trimming took 3 bases from V and 10 from J, leaving 9 bases between them. This CDR3 region has 12 residues. CDR3 region: CASSFPGVELFF. CDR3 sequence (DNA): TGTGCCAGCAGTTTCCCCGGTGTGGAGCTGTTTTTT.

This clonotype was seen at least ten times. This sequence joins TRBV28 and TRBJ1-2, with 9 bases that match TRBD1. The trim removed 1 base at V and 7 bases at J, leaving 10 bases unmatched. The CDR3 contains 16 residues. CDR1 MDHEN and CDR2 SYDVKM come from the germline V gene. CDR3 in amino acids: CASSLYRQGGTGGYTF. The CDR3 nucleotides are TGTGCCAGCAGTTTATACCGACAGGGGGGCACGGGTGGCTACACCTTC.

The sample holds a few counts of this clonotype. The genes are TRBV5-1 and TRBJ2-7; no firm D call. V was cut by 0 bases and J by 3 bases, with 13 bases left in between. The length of the CDR3 is 15 residues. Per the germline V gene, CDR1 is SGHRS and CDR2 is YFSETQ. CDR3 in DNA: TGCGCCAGCAGCTTGGGTGATGGAACTATCTACGAGCAGTACTTC. Its protein product is CASSLGDGTIYEQYF. The whole variable domain, filled in from reference TRBV5-1 and TRBJ2-7, reads KAGVTQTPRYLIKTRGQQVTLSCSPISGHRSVSWYQQTPGQGLQFLFEYFSETQRNKGNFPGRFSGRQFSNSRSEMNVSTLELGDSALYLCASSLGDGTIYEQYFGPGTRLTVT.

This clonotype was observed many times. This chain links TRBV15 with TRBJ2-5; TRBD1 aligns across 7 bases. Germline V gene lookup returns CDR1 LNHNV and CDR2 YYDKDF (reference sequence). V lost 2 bases, J lost 1 base, and 4 bases stayed unmatched. CDR3 length: 15 amino acids. CDR3 region: CATSRSRQGQETQYF. CDR3 coding DNA: TGTGCCACCAGCAGAAGCCGACAGGGCCAAGAGACCCAGTACTTC. Together with reference TRBV15 and TRBJ2-5, the CDR3 gives the full variable domain: DAMVIQNPRYQVTQFGKPVTLSCSQTLNHNVMYWYQQKSSQAPKLLFHYYDKDFNNEADTPDNFQSRRPNTSFCFLDIRSPGLGDTAMYLCATSRSRQGQETQYFGPGTRLLVL.

This clonotype was observed at least ten times. The V and J genes are TRBV6-1 and TRBJ1-3; 7 bases line up with TRBD1. CDR1 and CDR2 (germline): MNHNS, SASEGT. The CDR3 runs 16 residues. V lost 6 bases to trimming and J lost 2 bases; unmatched junction nucleotides: 10. CDR3 nucleotides: TGTGCCAGCAGCCCGATACAGGGGAGCACTGGAAACACCATATATTTT. Protein: CASSPIQGSTGNTIYF.

This clonotype was observed at least ten times. The rearrangement links TRBV12-3 or TRBV12-4 to TRBJ1-2, with D possibly TRBD1 on 5 matching bases. This CDR3 is 12 amino acids long. V lost 8 bases, J lost 7 bases, and 14 bases lay in between. Written as DNA, the CDR3 is TGTGCCAGCCGGGACCCTGCCCCTGGCTACACCTTC. This codes for CASRDPAPGYTF.

The rearrangement links TRBV6-2 or TRBV6-3 to TRBJ1-3; D is uncertain. Trimming removed 7 bases at V and 4 bases at J, with 8 bases between. The CDR3 totals 12 residues. CDR1 is MNHEY, CDR2 SVGEGT, per germline. The CDR3 bases are TGTGCCAGCACCTCCACGGGAAACACCATATATTTT. Protein: CASTSTGNTIYF.

As to this clonotype: A read error is possible here, since a much larger clone lies one base away. Likely a read error: the CDR3 ends without its conserved phenylalanine or tryptophan. V and J are TRBV6-2 or TRBV6-3 and TRBJ2-7, with TRBD2 matching over 8 bases. V lost 0 bases to trimming and J lost 1 base; unmatched junction nucleotides: 2. This CDR3 is built from 15 residues. Germline CDR1 is MNHEY and CDR2 is SVGEGT. CDR3 in amino acids: CASSYSIAGSYEQYS. In DNA form, the CDR3 reads TGTGCCAGCAGTTACTCGATAGCGGGGTCCTACGAGCAGTACTCC.

This clonotype has only a few counts. This rearrangement joins TRBV3-1 to TRBJ1-2; 9 bases agree with TRBD1. The germline CDR1 and CDR2 sequences are LGHDT and YNNKEL (reference sequence). The V and J ends lost 3 bases and 3 bases, in that order; junction bases with no gene match: 14. The CDR3 runs to 18 residues. CDR3 coding DNA: TGTGCCAGCAGCCAGCACTTATTTAACAGGGGGCTGTACTATGGCTACACCTTC. This gives the protein CASSQHLFNRGLYYGYTF. Looking up the rest from reference TRBV3-1 and TRBJ1-2 gives the full variable domain: DTAVSQTPKYLVTQMGNDKSIKCEQNLGHDTMYWYKQDSKKFLKIMFSYNNKELIINETVPNRFSPKSPDKAHLNLHINSLELGDSAVYFCASSQHLFNRGLYYGYTFGSGTRLTVV.

Ten or more counts support this clonotype. The V gene is TRBV2, the J gene TRBJ1-4; no clear D gene. Trimming removed 7 bases from V and 8 bases from J, with 14 bases in between. The CDR3 loop spans 13 amino acids. CDR1 SNHLY and CDR2 FYNNEI come from the germline V gene. CDR3: CASNRFPDEKLFF. The CDR3 DNA reads TGTGCCAGCAATAGGTTTCCAGACGAAAAACTGTTTTTT.

This clonotype was detected many times. The chain combines TRBV12-3 or TRBV12-4 with TRBJ2-5; TRBD2 is a possible D gene (6 bases). This CDR3 contains 16 residues. The germline V and J ends were trimmed by 5 bases and 4 bases, with 20 bases remaining between them. This chain's CDR3 is CASSPGGTPRRETQYF. The CDR3 DNA follows: TGTGCCAGCAGTCCAGGCGGGACCCCGAGAAGAGAGACCCAGTACTTC.

This clonotype was recorded at least ten times. This sequence joins TRBV11-1 and TRBJ2-2; D ambiguous. CDR1 is SGHAT and CDR2 is FQDESV in the germline V gene (reference sequence). Trimming shortened V by 7 bases and J by 7 bases, and 10 bases separated the two germline ends. CDR3 length: 12 residues. CDR3 in DNA: TGTGCCAGCACCCTTAGCCGCGGGGAGCTGTTTTTT. Translation: CASTLSRGELFF.

Worth noting for this clonotype: This may be a read error, as it is one base from a much larger clone. The chain recombines TRBV24-1 with TRBJ2-2; D tentatively fits TRBD1 or TRBD2 (5 bases each). The CDR3 is 16 residues long. Germline CDR1 is KGHDR and CDR2 is SFDVKD. The CDR3 loop is CATSDWGGLDTGELSF. DNA for the CDR3: TGTGCCACCAGTGATTGGGGCGGATTAGACACCGGGGAGCTGTCTTTT.

This clonotype was seen at least ten times. The J gene is TRBJ1-4, the V gene TRBV19; D is uncertain. The germline V and J ends were trimmed by 7 bases and 6 bases, with 18 bases remaining between them. Germline CDR1 and CDR2: LNHDA and SQIVND (reference sequence). The CDR3 is 15 residues long. DNA of the CDR3: TGTGCCAGTAAGGCGGCCGGGCGGCGGGATGAAAAACTGTTTTTT. Translated, it gives CASKAAGRRDEKLFF. The full variable domain, with the rest looked up from reference TRBV19 and TRBJ1-4, is DGGITQSPKYLFRKEGQNVTLSCEQNLNHDAMYWYRQDPGQGLRLIYYSQIVNDFQKGDIAEGYSVSREKKESFPLTVTSAQKNPTAFYLCASKAAGRRDEKLFFGSGTQLSVL.

This clonotype has more than one count but fewer than ten. The J gene is TRBJ1-6, the V gene TRBV18; tentatively, D is TRBD1 (5 bases). The CDR3 consists of 14 residues. Trimming took 3 bases from V and 10 from J, leaving 13 bases between them. Per the germline V gene, CDR1 is KGHSH and CDR2 is LQKENI. In nucleotides, the CDR3 is TGTGCCAGCTCACCCGCAGGGAAGGACTCACCCCTCCACTTT. As protein: CASSPAGKDSPLHF.

This clonotype was seen at least ten times. The V and J genes are TRBV19 and TRBJ2-3; 7 bases are shared with TRBD1. CDR1 is LNHDA and CDR2 is SQIVND in the germline V gene (reference sequence). The CDR3 covers 12 residues. V was pared by 11 bases and J by 5 bases, with 7 bases of the junction left unmatched. CDR3 sequence: CASQQGLDTQYF. The CDR3 coding sequence is TGTGCCTCTCAACAGGGGCTAGATACGCAGTATTTT.

At least ten counts were recorded for this clonotype. The chain recombines TRBV3-1 with TRBJ1-2; TRBD1 matches 9 bases. J was trimmed by 4 bases and V by 5 bases; bases with no gene match: 8. This CDR3 region has 15 residues. Germline CDR1 LGHDT, CDR2 YNNKEL (reference sequence). CDR3 protein: CASSLPGQGTYGYTF. The CDR3 coding sequence is TGTGCCAGCAGCTTGCCGGGACAGGGCACCTATGGCTACACCTTC.

This clonotype came up a few times. This may be a read error, as it is one base from a much larger clone. The chain carries TRBV5-1 and TRBJ2-3; D may be TRBD2 (6 bases). CDR1 is SGHRS and CDR2 is YFSETQ in the germline V gene. CDR3 length equals 16 residues. V dropped 4 bases and J dropped 4 bases, with 19 bases sitting between them. CDR3 in DNA: TGCGCCAGCAGCCAAAACTTAGCGGATAATGCAGATACGCAGTATTTT. It encodes CASSQNLADNADTQYF.

Points on this clonotype: A clone one base away is much larger, so this may be a read error. The CDR3 region has the DNA TGTGCCGCCGAAGGGGGTTACGGGACTAGCGGGAGTAGGGGGTCCAATGAGCAGTTCTTC. Translated, it gives CAAEGGYGTSGSRGSNEQFF. This chain joins TRBV6-2 or TRBV6-3 and TRBJ2-1; the match to TRBD2 covers 14 bases. J gave up 6 bases and V 11 bases, and 24 bases lay outside the gene matches. The V gene's germline CDR1 is MNHEY and CDR2 SVGEGT. CDR3 length: 20 amino acids.

V is TRBV3-1 and J is TRBJ1-2; unclear D gene. Germline V gene data show CDR1 as LGHDT and CDR2 as YNNKEL (reference sequence). The germline V and J ends were trimmed by 0 bases and 5 bases, with 10 bases remaining between them. The CDR3 extends over 14 amino acids. The CDR3 region is CASSQDATGYGYTF. The CDR3 DNA is TGTGCCAGCAGCCAAGATGCGACGGGATATGGCTACACCTTC.

A note on this clonotype: Since a much larger clone is just one base distant, this may be a read error. The rearrangement links TRBV11-2 to TRBJ2-4; D is unclear. Looked up from germline, CDR1 is SGHAT and CDR2 is FQNNGV. This CDR3 is 12 amino acids long. The CDR3 reads CASSLGISIQCF. The CDR3 DNA sequence: TGTGCCAGCAGCTTGGGTATTTCAATTCAGTGCTTC.

This clonotype was seen a few times. This rearrangement joins TRBV7-2 to TRBJ2-2, with 8 positions matching TRBD1. Trimming cost V 5 bases and J 6 bases; bases outside gene matches: 5. Germline CDR1 and CDR2: SGHTA and FQGNSA. The CDR3 loop spans 14 amino acids. The CDR3 sequence is CASSAGGRAGELFF. In DNA form, the CDR3 reads TGTGCCAGCAGCGCAGGGGGCCGCGCCGGGGAGCTGTTTTTT.

This chain joins TRBV7-6 and TRBJ2-1, with 10 bases identical to TRBD2. Germline V CDR1 and CDR2: SGHVS, FNYEAQ. V lost 0 bases, J lost 0 bases, and 8 bases stayed unmatched. The length of the CDR3 is 19 residues. The CDR3 coding sequence is TGTGCCAGCAGCTTAGCTAAACTAGCGGGGCTAAGCTCCTACAATGAGCAGTTCTTC. Amino acid sequence: CASSLAKLAGLSSYNEQFF.

The sample holds many counts of this clonotype. In nucleotides, the CDR3 is TGTGCCTGGACCCAGACAGGGGTGAATGAAAAACTGTTTTTT. Protein sequence: CAWTQTGVNEKLFF. The chain is built from TRBV30 and TRBJ1-4; 8 bases align to TRBD1. The germline V gene encodes CDR1 GTSNPN and CDR2 SVGIG (reference sequence). Germline trimming cut 4 bases from V and 5 bases from J; bases unmatched to any gene: 6. The CDR3 spans 14 residues.

The chain recombines TRBV27 with TRBJ1-5, with D uncertain. CDR3 size: 14 residues. V was cut by 8 bases and J by 2 bases, with 13 bases left in between. In germline, CDR1 is MNHEY, CDR2 SMNVEV (reference sequence). The CDR3 coding sequence is TGTGCCAGCCGTCGGGCCGCGGGCAATCAGCCCCAGCATTTT. Residues: CASRRAAGNQPQHF.

This clonotype occurred many times. The chain employs TRBV27 and TRBJ2-2; D perhaps matches TRBD1 (6 bases). Germline loops: CDR1 MNHEY, CDR2 SMNVEV (reference sequence). This CDR3 has 16 amino acids. V was cut by 8 bases and J by 1 base, with 17 bases left in between. In DNA form, the CDR3 reads TGTGCCAGCGGAACAGGGTTTACGAGGAACACCGGGGAGCTGTTTTTT. Protein sequence: CASGTGFTRNTGELFF.

This clonotype was detected many times. This chain uses TRBV12-5 with TRBJ2-1; a possible D gene is TRBD2 (6 bases). The CDR3 covers 14 residues. CDR1 and CDR2 from the germline V gene are LGHNT and FRNRAP. Trimming stripped 2 bases from V and 4 bases from J, with 9 bases between. The CDR3 is CASGLPGVYNEQFF. The CDR3 DNA reads as TGTGCTAGTGGTTTGCCGGGGGTTTACAATGAGCAGTTCTTC.

This clonotype was recorded a few times. This chain joins TRBV11-2 and TRBJ1-2; D gene ambiguous. V was clipped by 1 base and J by 7 bases, with 7 bases between them. The CDR3 covers 12 residues. Germline loops: CDR1 SGHAT, CDR2 FQNNGV. CDR3 coding DNA: TGTGCCAGCAGCTTAGTGCAGAGTGGCTACACCTTC. It specifies CASSLVQSGYTF.